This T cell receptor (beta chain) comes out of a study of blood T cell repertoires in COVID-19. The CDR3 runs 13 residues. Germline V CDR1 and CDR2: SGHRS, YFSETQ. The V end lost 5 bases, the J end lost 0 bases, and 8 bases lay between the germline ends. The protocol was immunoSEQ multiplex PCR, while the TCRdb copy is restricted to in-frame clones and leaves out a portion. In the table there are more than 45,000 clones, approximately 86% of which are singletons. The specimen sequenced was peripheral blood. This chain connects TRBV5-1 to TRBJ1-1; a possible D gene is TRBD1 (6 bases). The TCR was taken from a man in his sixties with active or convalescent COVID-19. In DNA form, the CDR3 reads TGCGCCAGCAGGGGGGACATGAACACTGAAGCTTTCTTT. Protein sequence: CASRGDMNTEAFF. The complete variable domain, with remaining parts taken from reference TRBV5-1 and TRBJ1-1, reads KAGVTQTPRYLIKTRGQQVTLSCSPISGHRSVSWYQQTPGQGLQFLFEYFSETQRNKGNFPGRFSGRQFSNSRSEMNVSTLELGDSALYLCASRGDMNTEAFFGQGTRLTVV.